This T cell receptor (beta chain) emerged from a study of T cell responses to AZD1222 COVID-19 vaccine. Clones were read by immunoSEQ multiplex PCR, and TCRdb kept only the in-frame ones, dropping some. Of 150,000 to 200,000 clones listed, around 94% are singletons. Trimming cost V 7 bases and J 7 bases, with 7 bases left between them. This CDR3 region has 11 residues. Per the germline V gene, CDR1 is LNHDA and CDR2 is SQIVND (reference sequence). This material consisted of peripheral blood, taken 28 days after the second dose of the MenACWY control vaccine. The chain recombines TRBV19 with TRBJ2-2; D is ambiguous. This receptor was obtained from an adult who received the MenACWY meningococcal vaccine as a control. In DNA, the CDR3 is TGTGCCAGTACCCCTGGCGGGGAGCTGTTTTTT. It codes for CASTPGGELFF.